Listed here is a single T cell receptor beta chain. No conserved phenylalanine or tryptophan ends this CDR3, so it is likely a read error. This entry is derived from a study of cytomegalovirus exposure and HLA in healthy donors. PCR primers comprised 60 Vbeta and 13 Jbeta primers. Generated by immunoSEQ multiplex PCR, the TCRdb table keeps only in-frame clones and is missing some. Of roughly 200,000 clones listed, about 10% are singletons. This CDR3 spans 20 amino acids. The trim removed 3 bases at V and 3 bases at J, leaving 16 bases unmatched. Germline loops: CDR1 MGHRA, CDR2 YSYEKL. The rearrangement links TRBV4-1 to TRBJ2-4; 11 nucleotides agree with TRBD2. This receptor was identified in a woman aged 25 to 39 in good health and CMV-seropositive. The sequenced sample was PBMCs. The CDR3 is CASSQRPTSGIIRDKNIQYL. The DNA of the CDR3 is TGCGCCAGCAGCCAGAGGCCGACTAGCGGGATTATCAGGGACAAAAACATTCAGTACCTC.